A selection of T cell receptor beta chains follows, all from one sample in a study of T and B cells in COVID-19 patients. TCRdb analysed the multiplex PCR reads with MiXCR anew, one entry per CDR3 protein. The sample lists roughly 7,800 distinct CDR3 sequences; over 20% were seen once. Sequenced: blood. Receptors originate from a human donor with active COVID-19. The CDR3 runs from the conserved cysteine through the conserved F or W. A D gene is named only where the DNA matches it firmly. Some rows mark clone size as missing; the rest say once, few, many or name a class of expanded clone.

D | J | V | size | CDR3 | DNA
. | TRBJ2-1 | TRBV18 | . | CASTSTDDAGYNEQFF | TGTGCCAGCACATCTACCGACGATGCGGGCTACAATGAGCAGTTCTTC
TRBD1 | TRBJ2-1 | TRBV6-5 | . | CASSAEPGQKYNEQFF | TGTGCCAGCAGTGCCGAGCCGGGACAGAAATACAATGAGCAGTTCTTC
. | TRBJ2-5 | TRBV10-3 | . | CAISPSASETQYF | TGTGCCATCAGTCCTAGCGCCTCAGAGACCCAGTACTTC
TRBD2 | TRBJ2-1 | TRBV19 | medium-sized | CASSGLAGGPYNEQFF | TGTGCCAGTAGTGGACTAGCGGGGGGCCCCTACAATGAGCAGTTCTTC
. | TRBJ2-3 | TRBV6-5 | medium-sized | CASSGAIRSTDTQYF | TGTGCCAGCAGTGGAGCCATCCGTAGCACAGATACGCAGTATTTT
TRBD1 | TRBJ2-5 | TRBV20-1 | few | CSARTGAETQYF | TGCAGTGCACGGACAGGGGCAGAGACCCAGTACTTC
TRBD2 | TRBJ2-7 | TRBV5-6 | . | CASSLRDYDEQYF | TGCGCCAGCAGCCTCCGGGACTACGACGAGCAGTACTTC
TRBD2 | TRBJ2-1 | TRBV6-2/TRBV6-3 | medium-sized | CASNRAGRVSYNEQFF | TGTGCCAGCAACCGAGCGGGAAGGGTCTCCTACAATGAGCAGTTCTTC
TRBD1 | TRBJ1-1 | TRBV15 | . | CATSKVTGGYTEAFF | TGTGCCACCAGCAAAGTGACAGGGGGCTACACTGAAGCTTTCTTT
. | TRBJ1-1 | TRBV6-1 | . | CASRTFQGAEAFF | TGTGCCAGCAGGACCTTTCAGGGAGCTGAAGCTTTCTTT
TRBD2 | TRBJ2-5 | TRBV29-1 | . | CSVEDPLAGGEGTQYF | TGCAGCGTTGAGGACCCCCTAGCGGGAGGGGAAGGGACCCAGTACTTC
TRBD1 | TRBJ2-1 | TRBV7-9 | . | CASSLTGDEQFF | TGTGCCAGCAGCTTGACAGGGGATGAGCAGTTCTTC
. | TRBJ2-7 | TRBV19 | . | CASSIGATYEQYF | TGTGCCAGTAGTATAGGGGCTACCTACGAGCAGTACTTC
. | TRBJ2-7 | TRBV6-1 | medium-sized | CASSRDGTGGYEQYF | TGTGCCAGCAGCCGGGATGGGACGGGTGGCTACGAGCAGTACTTC
. | TRBJ2-2 | TRBV7-6 | . | CASTRTAANTGELFF | TGTGCCAGCACCAGGACAGCTGCGAACACCGGGGAGCTGTTTTTT
TRBD2 | TRBJ2-7 | TRBV30 | few | CAWSEAAGVYEQYF | TGTGCCTGGAGTGAAGCAGCGGGAGTCTACGAGCAGTACTTC
TRBD1 | TRBJ2-3 | TRBV6-2/TRBV6-3 | . | CASSSGTGLSTDTQYF | TGTGCCAGCAGTTCCGGGACAGGCCTTAGCACAGATACGCAGTATTTT
. | TRBJ2-5 | TRBV27 | medium-sized | CASSRGETQYF | TGTGCCAGCAGTCGCGGAGAGACCCAGTACTTC
. | TRBJ1-1 | TRBV19 | medium-sized | CASTITVNTEAFF | TGTGCCAGTACCATCACAGTGAACACTGAAGCTTTCTTT
. | TRBJ2-2 | TRBV6-5 | medium-sized | CAVRGGTNTGELFF | TGTGCAGTGAGGGGCGGAACGAACACCGGGGAGCTGTTTTTT
TRBD2 | TRBJ2-5 | TRBV10-3 | few | CAIKGTSGQETQYF | TGTGCCATCAAAGGGACTAGCGGACAAGAGACCCAGTACTTC
TRBD2 | TRBJ2-1 | TRBV12-3/TRBV12-4 | . | CASSFLAGESYNEQFF | TGTGCCAGCAGTTTCTTAGCGGGAGAGTCCTACAATGAGCAGTTCTTC
. | TRBJ2-2 | TRBV7-9 | few | CASSLGLSRTGELFF | TGTGCCAGCAGCCTAGGACTCTCGAGGACCGGGGAGCTGTTTTTT
. | TRBJ2-5 | TRBV5-1 | . | CASSLVTGEETQYF | TGCGCCAGCAGCTTGGTAACAGGAGAAGAGACCCAGTACTTC
. | TRBJ1-3 | TRBV12-3/TRBV12-4 | few | CASNPGHNAGNTIYF | TGTGCCAGCAACCCGGGCCATAATGCTGGAAACACCATATATTTT
TRBD1 | TRBJ2-7 | TRBV27 | medium-sized | CASSYRGLYEQYF | TGTGCCAGCAGTTACAGGGGTCTCTACGAGCAGTACTTC
. | TRBJ2-7 | TRBV13 | many | CASSTGRKIHEQYF | TGTGCCAGCAGCACGGGTAGAAAGATCCACGAGCAGTACTTC
. | TRBJ1-6 | TRBV6-6 | medium-sized | CASCRDANSPLHF | TGTGCCAGCTGCCGGGACGCCAATTCACCCCTCCACTTT
TRBD2 | TRBJ2-1 | TRBV12-3/TRBV12-4 | . | CASSQLAGGPNEQFF | TGTGCCAGCAGTCAACTAGCGGGGGGACCCAATGAGCAGTTCTTC
. | TRBJ1-5 | TRBV27 | . | CASSLGLHSHPQHF | TGTGCCAGCAGTTTAGGGCTTCACAGTCATCCCCAGCATTTT
. | TRBJ2-7 | TRBV6-5 | few | CASSYSPATGYEQYF | TGTGCCAGCAGTTACTCACCGGCGACGGGCTACGAGCAGTACTTC
. | TRBJ1-4 | TRBV4-2 | . | CASSQEQAGPEKLFF | TGCGCCAGCAGCCAAGAACAGGCTGGCCCGGAAAAACTGTTTTTT
. | TRBJ2-1 | TRBV30 | medium-sized | CAWRGVGGGLKQFF | TGTGCCTGGAGGGGGGTGGGCGGGGGCCTCAAGCAGTTCTTC
. | TRBJ2-3 | TRBV7-2 | . | CASSPPRRTSTDTQYF | TGTGCCAGCAGCCCCCCGAGGAGGACTAGCACAGATACGCAGTATTTT
TRBD1 | TRBJ2-5 | TRBV4-3 | . | CASSQTGGQETQYF | TGCGCCAGCAGCCAGACAGGGGGCCAAGAGACCCAGTACTTC
. | TRBJ1-2 | TRBV6-5 | . | CASGTRIPNYGYTF | TGTGCCAGCGGCACCAGAATTCCTAACTATGGCTACACCTTC
. | TRBJ1-1 | TRBV19 | medium-sized | CASSPRVGERGKKGTEAFF | TGTGCCAGTTCGCCCCGGGTAGGAGAACGGGGAAAGAAGGGCACTGAAGCTTTCTTT
TRBD1 | TRBJ1-4 | TRBV5-1 | . | CASSPRTGNHEKLFF | TGCGCCAGCAGCCCGCGGACAGGAAATCATGAAAAACTGTTTTTT
. | TRBJ1-2 | TRBV12-3/TRBV12-4 | medium-sized | CASSFEGYGYTF | TGTGCCAGCAGTTTTGAGGGCTATGGCTACACCTTC
TRBD2 | TRBJ2-1 | TRBV13 | few | CASRPGTSGSVEQFF | TGTGCCAGCAGGCCCGGGACTAGCGGGAGTGTTGAGCAGTTCTTC
. | TRBJ1-6 | TRBV5-1 | . | CASSLRSANNSPLHF | TGCGCCAGCAGCTTGAGATCGGCCAATAATTCACCCCTCCACTTT
. | TRBJ2-5 | TRBV7-9 | . | CASSLVFSVETQYF | TGTGCCAGCAGCTTAGTTTTTAGCGTTGAGACCCAGTACTTC
TRBD1 | TRBJ1-5 | TRBV7-9 | . | CASSQTGDQPQHF | TGTGCCAGCAGCCAGACAGGGGATCAGCCCCAGCATTTT
TRBD2 | TRBJ2-1 | TRBV29-1 | . | CSVGTSGNYNEQFF | TGCAGCGTGGGCACTAGCGGGAACTACAATGAGCAGTTCTTC
. | TRBJ2-1 | TRBV7-9 | few | CASSLDASEQFF | TGTGCCAGCAGCTTAGACGCCAGTGAGCAGTTCTTC
TRBD1 | TRBJ2-5 | TRBV13 | medium-sized | CASSSTGEAETQYF | TGTGCCAGCAGCTCGACAGGGGAGGCGGAGACCCAGTACTTC
TRBD2 | TRBJ2-1 | TRBV12-3/TRBV12-4 | few | CASTGSGGTQSSYNEQFF | TGTGCCAGCACCGGAAGCGGGGGCACGCAAAGCTCCTACAATGAGCAGTTCTTC
TRBD1 | TRBJ2-2 | TRBV15 | medium-sized | CATSPAGTGNGELFF | TGTGCCACCAGCCCAGCCGGGACAGGGAACGGGGAGCTGTTTTTT